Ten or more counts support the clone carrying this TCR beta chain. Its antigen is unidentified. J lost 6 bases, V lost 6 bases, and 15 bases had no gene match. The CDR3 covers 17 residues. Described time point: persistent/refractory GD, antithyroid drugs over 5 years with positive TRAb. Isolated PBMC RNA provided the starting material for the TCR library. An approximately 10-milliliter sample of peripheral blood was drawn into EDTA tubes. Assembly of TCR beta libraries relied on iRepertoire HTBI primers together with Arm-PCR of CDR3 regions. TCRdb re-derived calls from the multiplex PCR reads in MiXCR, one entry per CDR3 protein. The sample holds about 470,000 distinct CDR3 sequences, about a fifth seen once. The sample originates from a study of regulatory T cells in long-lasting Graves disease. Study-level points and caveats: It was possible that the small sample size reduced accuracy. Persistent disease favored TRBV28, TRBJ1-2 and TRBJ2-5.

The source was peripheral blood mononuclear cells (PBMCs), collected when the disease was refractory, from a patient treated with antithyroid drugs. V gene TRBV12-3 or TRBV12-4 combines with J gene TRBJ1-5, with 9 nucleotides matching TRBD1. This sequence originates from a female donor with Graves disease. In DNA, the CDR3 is TGTGCCAGCAGGCGTAGCCTCAGACAGGGGGGTTTTCAGCCCCAGCATTTT. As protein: CASRRSLRQGGFQPQHF.